The present T cell receptor beta chain was sequenced within a study of cytomegalovirus exposure and HLA in healthy donors. At the level of the study: The study's early data release held some 85 million unique TCRs from HLA-typed donors.

Study observations and caveats: When the data were analyzed later, several of the most significant clusters appeared to be linked to common viral pathogens. TCR beta chain V- and J-gene trimming was linked, in a later analysis, to a missense variant in DCLRE1C.

Comment on this clone: What it recognizes is unknown.

With 60 Vbeta and 13 Jbeta primers, the PCR was carried out. Using immunoSEQ multiplex PCR, the repertoire was profiled, and TCRdb retains in-frame clones only, with some absent. The sample records about 120,000 clones, over 80% being singletons. The source is a man aged 45-60 years in good health and CMV-seronegative. The sequencing sample was made of PBMCs.

In DNA, the CDR3 is TGTGCCAGTAGGGGACAGGGGACCGGTGAAAAACTGTTTTTT. Translation gives CASRGQGTGEKLFF. J is TRBJ1-4 and V is TRBV19, with 10 bases lining up with TRBD1. The germline V gene encodes CDR1 LNHDA and CDR2 SQIVND (reference sequence). Germline trimming cut 6 bases from V and 7 bases from J; bases unmatched to any gene: 5. The CDR3 is made up of 14 amino acids. The variable domain in full, completed from reference TRBV19 and TRBJ1-4, reads DGGITQSPKYLFRKEGQNVTLSCEQNLNHDAMYWYRQDPGQGLRLIYYSQIVNDFQKGDIAEGYSVSREKKESFPLTVTSAQKNPTAFYLCASRGQGTGEKLFFGSGTQLSVL.